This T cell receptor delta chain originates from a study of human gamma delta and Vdelta1 T cells. TCRdb reprocessed the PCR reads through CATT. The table includes several thousand delta-chain clones, about 24% detected once. V lost 2 bases, J lost 4 bases, and 17 bases stayed unmatched. The length of the CDR3 is 20 residues. Germline V gives CDR1 TSWWSYY, CDR2 QGS. This clone was seen a few times. The sequence came from a human donor in good health. The chain joins TRDV1 to TRDJ1, with 12 bases aligning to TRDD3. Sequences were obtained from naive CD27+ Vdelta1 gamma-delta T cells from blood. CDR3 in amino acids: CALGEVRLSTGGYPCDKLIF. The CDR3 DNA reads as TGTGCTCTTGGGGAAGTCCGCCTAAGTACTGGGGGATACCCTTGCGATAAACTCATCTTT.